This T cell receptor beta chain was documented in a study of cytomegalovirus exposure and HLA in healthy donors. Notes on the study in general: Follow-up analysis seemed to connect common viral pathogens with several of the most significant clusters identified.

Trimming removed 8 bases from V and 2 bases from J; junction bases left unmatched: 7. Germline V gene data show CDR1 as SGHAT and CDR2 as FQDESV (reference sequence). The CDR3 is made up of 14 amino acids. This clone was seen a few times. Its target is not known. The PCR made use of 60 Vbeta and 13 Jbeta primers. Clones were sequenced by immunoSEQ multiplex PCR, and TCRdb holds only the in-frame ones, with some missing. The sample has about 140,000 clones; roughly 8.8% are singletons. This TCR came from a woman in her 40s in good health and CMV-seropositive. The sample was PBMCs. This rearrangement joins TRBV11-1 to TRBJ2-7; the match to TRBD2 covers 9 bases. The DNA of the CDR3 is TGTGCCAGCGGTCGGGAGCGGGGGGCCTACGAGCAGTACTTC. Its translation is CASGRERGAYEQYF.